These 15 T cell receptor beta chains were all obtained from the same sample, sequenced in a study of regulatory T cells in long-lasting Graves disease. To make TCR beta libraries, researchers used iRepertoire HTBI primers and Arm-PCR of CDR3 regions. TCRdb reprocessed the multiplex PCR reads via MiXCR and lists one record per CDR3 protein. The sample has approximately 470,000 distinct CDR3 sequences, around 15% seen once. This sample's time point: newly diagnosed GD, antithyroid drugs for less than 3 months. Generation of the TCR library employed RNA extracted from PBMCs. This sample also appeared in a second study, on T cells in Graves' hyperthyroidism and ophthalmopathy.

The material was peripheral blood mononuclear cells (PBMCs), obtained at new diagnosis, from a patient treated with antithyroid drugs. The receptors here all came from a man in his forties with Graves disease.

Ten or more counts support this clonotype. The rearrangement uses TRBV3-1 and TRBJ2-7, with D possibly TRBD2 on 6 matching bases. The CDR3 is made up of 12 amino acids. Trimming stripped 3 bases from V and 4 bases from J, with 7 bases between. CDR1 and CDR2 from the germline V gene are LGHDT and YNNKEL (reference sequence). As DNA, the CDR3 is TGTGCCAGCAGCCACGGAGGGTACGAGCAGTACTTC. Its translation: CASSHGGYEQYF.

The rearrangement uses TRBV20-1 and TRBJ2-7; 8 nucleotides align to TRBD2. Trimming took 4 bases from V and 0 from J; bases not matched to a gene: 5. This CDR3 is built from 14 residues. The germline gives CDR1 DFQATT, CDR2 SNEGSKA (reference sequence). CDR3 loop: CSAKGTRNSYEQYF. For the CDR3, the DNA is TGCAGTGCTAAGGGGACTAGGAACTCCTACGAGCAGTACTTC.

The sample holds a few counts of this clonotype. This sequence joins TRBV28 and TRBJ1-2; 9 bases align to TRBD1. V lost 6 bases to trimming and J lost 8 bases; unmatched junction nucleotides: 13. Germline V gene sequence: CDR1 MDHEN, CDR2 SYDVKM. The CDR3 totals 15 residues. The DNA for the CDR3 is TGTGCCAGCAGGGACCGGGACAGGGACCTAACAGGCTACACCTTC. Its translation is CASRDRDRDLTGYTF.

The chain carries TRBV9 and TRBJ2-7, with 10 bases aligning to TRBD2. CDR1 and CDR2 (germline): SGDLS, YYNGEE. The CDR3 length is 15 residues. Trimming removed 0 bases from V and 3 bases from J; junction bases left unmatched: 3. DNA of the CDR3: TGTGCCAGCAGCGTAGGAGCGGGAGGGTTCTACGAGCAGTACTTC. Encoded protein: CASSVGAGGFYEQYF.

This clonotype was recorded a few times. The gene calls are TRBV27 and TRBJ2-5; D gene ambiguous. The V gene's germline CDR1 is MNHEY and CDR2 SMNVEV (reference sequence). CDR3 length equals 14 residues. V was pared by 6 bases and J by 7 bases, with 18 bases between. This CDR3 is CASRKLRERWTQYF. The CDR3 DNA is TGTGCCAGCAGAAAACTTAGAGAGAGATGGACCCAGTACTTC.

This clonotype showed up many times. This chain joins TRBV2 and TRBJ2-1, with D possibly being TRBD2 (6 bases). CDR3 length equals 13 residues. CDR1 is SNHLY, CDR2 FYNNEI, per germline. Trimming left V 2 bases short and J 5 bases short, with 7 bases between. The CDR3 nucleotides are TGTGCCAGCAGTGAACAGCGGGACAATGAGCAGTTCTTC. Translated: CASSEQRDNEQFF.

This clonotype was detected many times. CDR3 sequence: CASSRGAYEQYF. The CDR3 DNA follows: TGTGCCAGCAGCCGGGGGGCCTACGAGCAGTACTTC. V gene TRBV13 combines with J gene TRBJ2-7, with 7 bases lining up with TRBD2. Germline V gene sequence: CDR1 PRHDT, CDR2 FYEKMQ (reference sequence). The CDR3 has 12 residues. Trimming at V came to 5 bases and at J to 2 bases, leaving 0 bases not matched to a gene.

For this clonotype: A much larger clone differs from this one at a single base, so this may be a read error. The CDR3 DNA reads as TGTGCCAGCAGTTCCCTGAGGACTAGCGGGAATTACGCAGATACGCAGTATTTT. Protein sequence: CASSSLRTSGNYADTQYF. The chain is built from TRBV28 and TRBJ2-3; 12 bases line up with TRBD2. The CDR3 consists of 18 residues. Germline values: CDR1 MDHEN, CDR2 SYDVKM. V trimming: 4 bases; J trimming: 4 bases; junction bases outside the gene matches: 12.

CDR3 nucleotides: TGCAGCGTTGTGGCTAGCGGGAGCGGAGAGACCCAGTACTTC. This encodes CSVVASGSGETQYF. V gene TRBV29-1 combines with J gene TRBJ2-5, with TRBD2 matching 10 bases. In germline, CDR1 is SQVTM, CDR2 ANQGSEA. V gave up 4 bases and J gave up 4 bases; unmatched junction bases: 6. The CDR3 extends over 14 amino acids.

This clonotype was observed at least ten times. The gene calls are TRBV18 and TRBJ2-3, with a weak D call TRBD2 (5 bases). In germline, CDR1 is KGHSH, CDR2 LQKENI. V lost 2 bases, J lost 0 bases, and 18 bases lay in between. The CDR3 spans 18 residues. The CDR3 sequence: CASSPSRVGQTSTDTQYF. Here the CDR3 DNA reads TGTGCCAGCTCACCATCGCGGGTGGGTCAGACTAGCACAGATACGCAGTATTTT.

Many counts were recorded for this clonotype. The chain joins TRBV3-1 to TRBJ2-2, with 8 bases aligning to TRBD2. Trimming took 1 base from V and 5 from J; bases not matched to a gene: 6. The length of the CDR3 is 16 residues. Germline V gene lookup returns CDR1 LGHDT and CDR2 YNNKEL (reference sequence). This chain's CDR3 is CASSQVGAGVTGELFF. The DNA for the CDR3 is TGTGCCAGCAGCCAAGTCGGAGCGGGAGTGACCGGGGAGCTGTTTTTT. Full variable domain (rest looked up from reference TRBV3-1 and TRBJ2-2): DTAVSQTPKYLVTQMGNDKSIKCEQNLGHDTMYWYKQDSKKFLKIMFSYNNKELIINETVPNRFSPKSPDKAHLNLHINSLELGDSAVYFCASSQVGAGVTGELFFGEGSRLTVL.

This clonotype was found many times. The genes are TRBV20-1 and TRBJ2-7; 12 nucleotides align to TRBD2. From germline, CDR1 is DFQATT and CDR2 SNEGSKA (reference sequence). Trimming took 3 bases from V and 4 from J; bases not matched to a gene: 4. CDR3 length equals 14 residues. For the CDR3, the DNA is TGCAGTGCTAGGATGCTAGCGGGGGGGTACGAGCAGTACTTC. This encodes CSARMLAGGYEQYF.

This clonotype was picked up many times. The chain carries TRBV2 and TRBJ2-1; D is perhaps TRBD2 (6 bases). CDR1 is SNHLY, CDR2 FYNNEI, per germline. This CDR3 region has 13 residues. V lost 8 bases and J lost 9, with 17 bases in between. In DNA, the CDR3 is TGTGCCAGCGAGAGCGGGTTGCGGGGTGAGCAGTTCTTC. Protein sequence: CASESGLRGEQFF.

The rearrangement uses TRBV7-2 and TRBJ1-1, with a possible D match to TRBD1 (6 bases). Germline CDR1 SGHTA, CDR2 FQGNSA. Trimming took 5 bases from V and 6 from J, leaving 19 bases between them. The CDR3 sequence is 15 residues long. DNA for the CDR3: TGTGCCAGCAGCCCAGACAGGAGTAGGTTGCCTGAAGCTTTCTTT. It yields the protein CASSPDRSRLPEAFF.

The table lists this clonotype with a few counts. This chain connects TRBV20-1 to TRBJ1-1; D possibly corresponds to TRBD1 (5 bases). CDR3 length: 15 residues. With 0 bases removed from V and 0 bases from J, the gap between germline ends came to 11 bases. Germline V gene lookup returns CDR1 DFQATT and CDR2 SNEGSKA (reference sequence). The CDR3 here is CSARDIDRMNTEAFF. CDR3 DNA sequence: TGCAGTGCTAGAGATATCGACAGAATGAACACTGAAGCTTTCTTT.